This is a list of T cell receptor beta chains from one sample in a study of tumor-infiltrating lymphocytes in primary liver carcinoma. TCRdb reanalysed the multiplex PCR reads using MiXCR and keeps one entry per CDR3 protein. The top ten hold 15% to 20% of the sample, which has 150,000 to 200,000 distinct CDR3 sequences, 85% seen once. Material for sequencing was tumor tissue from primary liver carcinoma. These receptors all stem from a middle-aged man with primary liver carcinoma and hepatitis B virus infection. The CDR3 runs from the conserved cysteine through the conserved F or W. The D gene is left open where the match is weak. Not every row has a clone size; where given, it reads once, few, many or a size class.

D gene,CDR3 length,V gene,J gene,clone size,CDR3 DNA,CDR3 protein
-,15,TRBV4-3,TRBJ2-5,-,TGCGCCAGCAGCCATCCGGGACGGGGTGAGGAGATCCAGTACTTC,CASSHPGRGEEIQYF
-,19,TRBV11-1,TRBJ2-3,-,TGTGCCACCAGCTCTGGGGGAAGCTCTGTTGGAGCCCACACAGATACGCATTATTTT,CATSSGGSSVGAHTDTHYF
-,17,TRBV7-9,TRBJ1-4,-,TGTGCCAGCAGCTACGATGGAACACGGACAACTAATGAAAAACCGTTTTTT,CASSYDGTRTTNEKPFF
TRBD2,11,TRBV30,TRBJ2-3,-,TGTGCCTGTCATAGCGGGGGGTTGCCGTTCTTT,CACHSGGLPFF
TRBD1,13,TRBV6-1,TRBJ1-2,once,TGTGCCGTTCGACAGGGTTTGGCCGGGGGCTACAGCTTC,CAVRQGLAGGYSF
-,13,TRBV4-3,TRBJ2-7,once,TGCGCCAGCAGCCAAGCGGGAGAGTCAGAGCAGTACTTC,CASSQAGESEQYF
TRBD2,16,TRBV9,TRBJ2-3,-,TGTGCCAGCAGCGTACGGGACGGGAGGAAGGAGGATATGCAGTATTTT,CASSVRDGRKEDMQYF
-,13,TRBV29-1,TRBJ2-1,-,TGCAGCGTTGGACTGCTTAGAGGGGATGAACGGTTCTTC,CSVGLLRGDERFF
-,14,TRBV5-1,TRBJ2-5,-,TGCGCCAGTAGCTTGGAACTAAATGAAGAGATCCAGTACTTC,CASSLELNEEIQYF
TRBD2,13,TRBV12-3/TRBV12-4,TRBJ2-5,-,TGTGACAGTAGTTTAGCGGGAGTAGAGACCCAGTACTTC,CDSSLAGVETQYF
-,16,TRBV12-3/TRBV12-4,TRBJ1-1,-,TGTGCCAGCAGTTTCGATCAGGGGAACATGAACTCTGAAGCTTTCTTT,CASSFDQGNMNSEAFF
-,19,TRBV11-1,TRBJ2-3,-,TGTGCTAGCAGCACTGGGGGAAGCTCTGTTGGAGCCCGCATAGATACGCAGTATTTT,CASSTGGSSVGARIDTQYF
TRBD2,14,TRBV7-4,TRBJ2-3,-,TGTGCCAGTAGCTGGGAGGGAGGGTTGGATACGCAGTATTTT,CASSWEGGLDTQYF
TRBD2,14,TRBV5-4,TRBJ2-1,-,TGTGCCAGTAGCTTGGAGCTAGCGGGGACGGGGCAGTTCTTC,CASSLELAGTGQFF
-,13,TRBV12-3/TRBV12-4,TRBJ1-4,-,TGTGTCAGGTGGGCAGCAACTAATGAAAAACTGTTTTTT,CVRWAATNEKLFF
-,13,TRBV30,TRBJ2-7,-,TGTGCCTGGACCTCCCGGGACTGCTACGAACAGTACTTC,CAWTSRDCYEQYF
-,13,TRBV28,TRBJ1-2,-,TGTGCCAGCAGTCCCTCAGGATTCTATGGCTATACCTTC,CASSPSGFYGYTF
-,14,TRBV6-1,TRBJ2-7,-,TGTGCCAGCAGGGAAAGACTAGTGGGAGTGGGGCAGGACTTC,CASRERLVGVGQDF
TRBD1,12,TRBV5-6,TRBJ1-6,-,TGTGCCAGCAGCTTCTCCGGACAGGGCAAAGAATTT,CASSFSGQGKEF
TRBD1,14,TRBV29-1,TRBJ1-2,-,TGCAGCGTCCTCTCTGACAGGGACGTGAATGCCTACACCTTT,CSVLSDRDVNAYTF
-,14,TRBV5-5,TRBJ2-3,-,TGTGCTAGCAGCCGGGGAATGGTGGCAGATACGCAGTATTTT,CASSRGMVADTQYF
-,13,TRBV11-1,TRBJ1-6,-,TGTGCCAGCTGCCGGACATTGGTTTCATCCCTCCACTTT,CASCRTLVSSLHF
-,14,TRBV5-1,TRBJ2-5,many,TGCGCCAGCAGCTCACAGGGTGGGCAAGAGACCCAGTACTTC,CASSSQGGQETQYF
-,15,TRBV5-5,TRBJ2-3,-,TGTGCCAGCAGTCGGGACATGGGGAGTTCAGATACGCAGTATTTT,CASSRDMGSSDTQYF
-,16,TRBV6-6,TRBJ1-4,-,TGTGCCAGCAGTAACCGGGACATGGGGCGAGGCGAAATACTGTTTTTT,CASSNRDMGRGEILFF
-,15,TRBV11-1,TRBJ2-1,-,TGTGTCAGCAGTTTCCAGGGACCGCTGGACAATGAGCACTTCTTC,CVSSFQGPLDNEHFF
-,14,TRBV29-1,TRBJ1-1,few,TGCAGCGTTGGTGGATGGGGTATGAACACTGAAGCTTTCTTT,CSVGGWGMNTEAFF
TRBD1,14,TRBV29-1,TRBJ2-7,-,TGCAGCTCCAGACAGGGGACTCGTAGCTACGAGCAGTACTTC,CSSRQGTRSYEQYF
TRBD1,16,TRBV4-2,TRBJ2-1,-,TGTGCCAGTAGCTACGCCGTGGGACAGGGGAACAATGAGCAGTTCTTC,CASSYAVGQGNNEQFF